This entry describes one T cell receptor beta chain. Antigen unknown. The study drew donors from healthy Caucasian individuals in Russia aged roughly 6 to 100. The source of the sample is a study of blood T cells in healthy people across ages. On the study more broadly: About one barcoded beta molecule per two T cells came from capture by template switching. General observations from the study: Naive CD4+ cell counts and diversity both ran higher in long-lived than in aged donors.

The V segment lost 10 bases and the J segment 4 bases; nucleotides outside the gene matches: 6. CDR3 size: 13 residues. Germline V gives CDR1 SNHLY, CDR2 FYNNEI. The second PCR ran about 6 to 11 cycles with a sample-barcoded 5' primer and J-beta primers. TCRdb independently ran MiXCR on the 5' RACE reads; one entry per CDR3 protein. The sample includes about a million distinct CDR3 sequences, around 46% of them seen just once. The specimen was blood. The clonotype was recovered from a man aged 25 to 45 in good health. The chain employs TRBV2 and TRBJ2-7; 11 bases match TRBD2. CDR3 nucleotides: TGTGCCACGGAGGGACTAGCGGAGTACGAGCAGTACTTC. This encodes CATEGLAEYEQYF.